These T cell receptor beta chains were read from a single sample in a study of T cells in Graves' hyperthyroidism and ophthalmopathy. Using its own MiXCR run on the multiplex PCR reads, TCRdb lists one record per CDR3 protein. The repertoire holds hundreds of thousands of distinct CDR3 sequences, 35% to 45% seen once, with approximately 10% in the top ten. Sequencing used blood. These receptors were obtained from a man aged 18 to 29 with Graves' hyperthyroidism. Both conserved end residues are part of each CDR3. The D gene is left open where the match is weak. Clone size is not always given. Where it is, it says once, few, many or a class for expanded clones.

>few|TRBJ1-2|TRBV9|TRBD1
CAMGQGARGYTF
TGTGCCATGGGACAGGGGGCGCGAGGCTACACCTTC
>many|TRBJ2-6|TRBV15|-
CATSRSHSEGANVLTF
TGTGCCACCAGCAGATCTCACAGCGAAGGGGCCAACGTCCTGACTTTC
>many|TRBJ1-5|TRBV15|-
CATSRGTERAQPQHF
TGTGCCACCAGCAGAGGGACAGAAAGGGCTCAGCCCCAGCATTTT
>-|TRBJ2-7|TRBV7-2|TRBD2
CASSPGTSGGREQYF
TGTGCCAGCAGCCCCGGGACTAGCGGGGGTCGGGAGCAGTACTTC
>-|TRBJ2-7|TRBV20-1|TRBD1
CSAAGTGNSYEQYF
TGCAGTGCTGCCGGGACAGGGAACTCCTACGAGCAGTACTTC
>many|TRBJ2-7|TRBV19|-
CASSIVAESYEQYF
TGTGCCAGTAGTATTGTCGCAGAGAGCTACGAGCAGTACTTC
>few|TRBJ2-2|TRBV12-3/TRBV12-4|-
CASSPSGTRTNTGELFF
TGTGCCAGCAGCCCATCAGGGACAAGGACCAACACCGGGGAGCTGTTTTTT
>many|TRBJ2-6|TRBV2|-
CASLGGVAGANVLTF
TGTGCCAGCTTAGGCGGGGTTGCTGGGGCCAACGTCCTGACTTTC
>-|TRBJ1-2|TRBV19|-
CASNEGTSPYGYTF
TGTGCCAGTAATGAGGGCACGAGCCCTTATGGCTACACCTTC
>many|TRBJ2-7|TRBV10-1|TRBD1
CASSLTGSVEQYF
TGCGCCAGCAGCTTGACAGGGAGCGTTGAGCAGTACTTC
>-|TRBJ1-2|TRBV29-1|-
CGVGWGANGYTF
TGCGGCGTTGGATGGGGGGCGAATGGCTACACCTTC
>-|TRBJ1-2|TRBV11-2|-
CASSLATRGQGYGYTF
TGTGCCAGCAGCTTAGCAACTCGGGGACAAGGCTATGGCTACACCTTC
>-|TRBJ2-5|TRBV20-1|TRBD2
CSARDQRGGETQYF
TGCAGTGCTAGAGATCAGCGGGGCGGGGAGACCCAGTACTTC
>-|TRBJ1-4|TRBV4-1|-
CASSLGPLGTGGVTNEKLFF
TGCGCCAGCAGCCTTGGCCCCCTCGGGACGGGGGGTGTCACTAATGAAAAACTGTTTTTT
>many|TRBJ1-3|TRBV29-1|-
CSVEVQGRGNTIYF
TGCAGCGTTGAGGTACAGGGAAGAGGAAACACCATATATTTT
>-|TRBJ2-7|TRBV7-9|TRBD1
CASSWGQGHLYEQYF
TGCGCCAGCAGTTGGGGACAGGGCCATCTCTACGAGCAGTACTTC
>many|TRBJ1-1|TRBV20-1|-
CSASLGRAEAFF
TGCAGTGCTTCCCTGGGGAGGGCTGAAGCTTTCTTT
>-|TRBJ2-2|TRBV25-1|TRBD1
CASTGQGSGELFF
TGTGCCAGCACCGGACAGGGCTCGGGGGAGCTGTTTTTT
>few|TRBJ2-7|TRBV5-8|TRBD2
CASSTRDYSYEQYF
TGTGCCAGCAGCACCCGGGACTACTCCTACGAGCAGTACTTC
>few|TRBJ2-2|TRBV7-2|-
CASSLLRAGELFF
TGTGCCAGCAGCTTATTGAGAGCCGGGGAGCTGTTTTTT
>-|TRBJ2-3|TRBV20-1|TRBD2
CSATGTSGMRDTQYF
TGCAGTGCTACCGGGACTAGCGGGATGCGAGATACGCAGTATTTT
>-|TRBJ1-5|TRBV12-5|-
CASGLVETQPQHF
TGTGCTAGTGGTTTGGTAGAGACTCAGCCCCAGCATTTT
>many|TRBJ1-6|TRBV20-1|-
CSAREQNSPLHF
TGCAGTGCTAGAGAGCAGAATTCACCCCTCCACTTT
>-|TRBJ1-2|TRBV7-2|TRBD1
CASSPGDRAYGYTF
TGTGCCAGCAGCCCTGGAGACAGGGCCTATGGCTACACCTTC
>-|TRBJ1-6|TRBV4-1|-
CASSQEAVLVPNSPLHF
TGCGCCAGCAGCCAAGAAGCAGTCTTGGTCCCAAATTCACCCCTCCACTTT
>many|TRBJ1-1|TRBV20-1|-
CSASDTEAFF
TGCAGTGCTTCAGACACTGAAGCTTTCTTT
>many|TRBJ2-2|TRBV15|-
CATSRVGGVTGELFF
TGTGCCACCAGCAGGGTTGGGGGAGTCACCGGGGAGCTGTTTTTT
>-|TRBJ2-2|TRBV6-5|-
CASSYSGGGNTGELFF
TGTGCCAGCAGTTACTCCGGGGGCGGGAACACCGGGGAGCTGTTTTTT
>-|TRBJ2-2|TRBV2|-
CASLLAAGELFF
TGTGCCAGCTTATTAGCCGCCGGGGAGCTGTTTTTT
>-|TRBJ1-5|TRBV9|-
CASSQNPDQPQHF
TGCGCCAGCAGCCAAAACCCGGATCAGCCCCAGCATTTT
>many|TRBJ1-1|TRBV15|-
CATSRDLRAGEAFF
TGTGCCACCAGCAGAGATCTCAGGGCTGGGGAAGCTTTCTTT
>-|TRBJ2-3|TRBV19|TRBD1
CASSPWGQEPSDTQYF
TGTGCCAGTAGTCCGTGGGGACAGGAACCTTCGGATACGCAGTATTTT
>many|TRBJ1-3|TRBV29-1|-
CSCGLSSGNTIYF
TGCAGCTGTGGGCTTTCCTCTGGAAACACCATATATTTT